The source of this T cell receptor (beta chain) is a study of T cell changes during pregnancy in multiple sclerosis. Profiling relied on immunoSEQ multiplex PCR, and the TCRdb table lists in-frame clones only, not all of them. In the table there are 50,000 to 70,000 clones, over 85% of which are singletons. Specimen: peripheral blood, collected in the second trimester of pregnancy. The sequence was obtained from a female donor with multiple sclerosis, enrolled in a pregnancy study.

CDR3: CASSTPGSGYTGELFF. The DNA of the CDR3 is TGTGCCAGCAGCACCCCGGGTAGCGGGTACACCGGGGAGCTGTTTTTT. This rearrangement joins TRBV5-4 to TRBJ2-2, with 7 nucleotides matching TRBD2. CDR1 is SGHNT and CDR2 is YYREEE in the germline V gene (reference sequence). CDR3 size: 16 residues. Germline trimming cut 4 bases from V and 3 bases from J; bases unmatched to any gene: 9.